This is a list of T cell receptor beta chains from one sample in a study of T cell responses to AZD1222 COVID-19 vaccine. Only in-frame clones appear in the TCRdb table, and some are missing; sequencing was by immunoSEQ multiplex PCR. The profile shows approximately 90,000 clones, about nine tenths of them singletons. The sample in question was peripheral blood, obtained on day 0 of AZD1222 vaccination. The source of these receptors is an adult in good health. CDR3s include the opening cysteine and the closing phenylalanine or tryptophan. Fields, in order: clone size, V gene, D gene, J gene, CDR3 protein, CDR3 DNA. The D gene is left open where the match is weak. Clone size, where shown, is once, few, many, or a class for clones that have expanded.

.	TRBV28	TRBD1	TRBJ1-1	CASRTGTGADTEAFF	TGTGCCAGCAGAACCGGGACAGGGGCAGATACTGAAGCTTTCTTT
few	TRBV25-1	TRBD1	TRBJ1-2	CASSETADRIKGYTF	TGTGCCAGCAGTGAAACCGCGGACAGGATCAAAGGCTACACCTTC
.	TRBV7-9	.	TRBJ1-4	CASSLGAFGEKLFF	TGTGCCAGCAGCTTAGGTGCCTTTGGGGAAAAACTGTTTTTT
.	TRBV19	.	TRBJ2-7	CASSPPSGNEQYF	TGTGCCAGTAGCCCTCCCTCGGGCAACGAGCAGTACTTC
.	TRBV4-2	.	TRBJ2-7	CASSQAGYTYEQYF	TGTGCCAGCAGCCAAGCAGGGTACACCTACGAGCAGTACTTC
.	TRBV7-2	TRBD2	TRBJ2-1	CASSRTSGPSSYNEQFF	TGTGCCAGCAGCCGGACTAGCGGGCCTTCCTCCTACAATGAGCAGTTCTTC
.	TRBV28	.	TRBJ1-5	CASSPGGVEQPQHF	TGTGCCAGCAGTCCCGGTGGAGTTGAACAGCCCCAGCATTTT
.	TRBV2	.	TRBJ1-5	CASSDRRGNQPQHF	TGTGCCAGCAGTGATAGGAGGGGCAATCAGCCCCAGCATTTT
.	TRBV28	.	TRBJ1-1	CASSPRRGRTEAFF	TGTGCCAGCAGTCCCCGTAGAGGGAGGACTGAAGCTTTCTTT
.	TRBV4-1	.	TRBJ2-1	CASSQGYMGTQNEQFF	TGCGCCAGCAGCCAAGGATATATGGGGACGCAGAATGAGCAGTTCTTC
.	TRBV19	.	TRBJ1-6	CASSIGGNSPLHF	TGTGCCAGTAGTATCGGTGGGAATTCACCCCTCCACTTT
.	TRBV7-2	.	TRBJ1-5	CASSLLGYSNQPQHF	TGTGCCAGCAGCTTACTCGGTTATAGCAATCAGCCCCAGCATTTT
.	TRBV18	TRBD1	TRBJ2-7	CASSPYGTGESEQYF	TGTGCCAGCTCACCATACGGGACAGGGGAATCCGAGCAGTACTTC
.	TRBV5-1	.	TRBJ1-2	CASNPTPGGYGYTF	TGCGCCAGCAACCCGACCCCGGGGGGCTATGGCTACACCTTC
.	TRBV11-3	.	TRBJ2-1	CASSFPGVNEQFF	TGTGCCAGCAGCTTCCCGGGAGTCAATGAGCAGTTCTTC
.	TRBV11-2	TRBD1	TRBJ2-3	CASSLDLGTGMDTQYF	TGTGCCAGCAGCTTAGATCTCGGGACAGGGATGGATACGCAGTATTTT
.	TRBV7-9	.	TRBJ1-2	CASTFGRGYTF	TGTGCCAGCACCTTCGGGCGAGGCTACACCTTC
.	TRBV12-2	.	TRBJ2-5	CASRLKPGTSGRTETQYF	TGTGCAAGTCGCTTAAAACCCGGGACTAGCGGGAGGACGGAGACCCAGTACTTC
once	TRBV29-1	.	TRBJ2-7	CSVSEGSYEQYF	TGCAGCGTTTCAGAAGGCTCCTACGAGCAGTACTTC
.	TRBV6-5	.	TRBJ2-1	CASMRLYNEQFF	TGTGCCAGCATGCGGTTATACAATGAGCAGTTCTTC